The T cell receptor (beta chain) under discussion was sequenced for a study of OX40 agonist ivuxolimab in advanced cancers. Study summary: Prior therapy, whether anti-PD-1, anti-PD-L1 or anti-CTLA-4, was allowed, and approximately 40% had some.

Assay: immunoSEQ multiplex PCR; the TCRdb copy retains only in-frame clones and omits some. The sample includes about 10,000 clones, 75% to 85% of them seen just once. This specimen consisted of CD4+ or CD8+ T cells sorted from blood, obtained in a trial of the OX40 agonist ivuxolimab. This clonotype originated in an adult with an advanced solid tumor such as melanoma, head and neck, liver or kidney cancer.

CDR3 sequence: CASSPGTWEGYTF. The DNA of the CDR3 is TGTGCCAGCTCACCCGGGACTTGGGAGGGCTACACCTTC. This chain links TRBV18 with TRBJ1-2, with a possible D match to TRBD1 (5 bases). The CDR3 is made up of 13 amino acids. The germline V and J ends were trimmed by 3 bases and 8 bases, with 13 bases remaining between them. The germline V gene has CDR1 KGHSH and CDR2 LQKENI.